A selection of T cell receptor beta chains follows, all from one sample in a study of type 1 regulatory T cells. These TCRs are of unknown antigen specificity. TCRdb reanalysed the reads using MiXCR and keeps one entry per CDR3 protein. The sample lists about 71,000 distinct CDR3 sequences; around 21% were seen once. Sequencing input: cultured type 1 regulatory T (Tr1) cells, either the whole culture or a sorted fraction (not recorded which). The origin of the receptors is a human donor in good health. Both conserved end residues are part of each CDR3. Fields, in order: clone size, J gene, V gene, D gene, CDR3 length, CDR3 protein, CDR3 DNA. D genes are given only for firm matches. Clone size appears in some rows only: once, few, many, or a class for an expanded clone.

>many|TRBJ1-4|TRBV6-5|TRBD1|14
CASSYSHGQGELFF
TGTGCCAGCAGTTACTCTCATGGACAGGGTGAACTGTTTTTT
>NA|TRBJ2-7|TRBV6-1|NA|15
CASSPRAAETVEQYF
TGTGCCAGCAGCCCAAGAGCAGCTGAGACGGTCGAGCAGTACTTC
>NA|TRBJ1-1|TRBV10-3|NA|13
CAISGQENTEAFF
TGTGCCATCAGTGGGCAGGAGAACACTGAAGCTTTCTTT
>few|TRBJ2-4|TRBV27|TRBD1|20
CASSPLRWQGAPVTKNIQYF
TGTGCCAGCAGCCCCCTAAGATGGCAGGGGGCTCCCGTTACCAAAAACATTCAGTACTTC
>NA|TRBJ2-7|TRBV3-1|NA|13
CASSLGRNYEQYF
TGTGCCAGCAGCCTAGGTAGAAACTACGAGCAGTACTTC
>few|TRBJ1-1|TRBV5-1|NA|13
CASKQGVNTEAFF
TGCGCCAGCAAACAAGGGGTGAACACTGAAGCTTTCTTT
>NA|TRBJ2-1|TRBV10-3|NA|17
CAISDPGTPSSYNEQFF
TGTGCCATCAGTGATCCTGGGACCCCGAGCTCCTACAATGAGCAGTTCTTC
>NA|TRBJ2-7|TRBV6-5|NA|13
CASSYSGLSEQYF
TGTGCCAGCAGTTACTCCGGACTATCCGAGCAGTACTTC
>NA|TRBJ1-1|TRBV11-2|TRBD1|13
CASSLGQGEEAFF
TGTGCCAGCAGCTTGGGACAGGGCGAGGAAGCTTTCTTT
>NA|TRBJ2-1|TRBV23-1|NA|14
CASSQPCWHNEQFF
TGCGCCAGCAGTCAACCCTGCTGGCACAATGAGCAGTTCTTC
>NA|TRBJ2-3|TRBV5-1|NA|16
CASSPLGQATTDTQYF
TGCGCCAGCAGCCCCCTGGGGCAGGCCACCACAGATACGCAGTATTTT
>few|TRBJ2-7|TRBV7-6|TRBD2|16
CASSPRGLASSYEQYF
TGTGCCAGCAGCCCCCGCGGACTAGCGAGCTCCTACGAGCAGTACTTC
>few|TRBJ1-1|TRBV20-1|TRBD1|13
CSATTGGYTEAFF
TGCAGTGCTACGACAGGGGGCTACACTGAAGCTTTCTTT
>few|TRBJ2-3|TRBV29-1|NA|15
CSVDGGAGATDTQYF
TGCAGCGTTGACGGAGGGGCGGGGGCCACAGATACGCAGTATTTT
>NA|TRBJ1-1|TRBV7-8|TRBD1|15
CASSFRDRGRDEAFF
TGTGCCAGCAGCTTCCGGGACAGGGGGCGAGATGAAGCTTTCTTT
>few|TRBJ1-5|TRBV24-1|NA|13
CATSEYGDQPQHF
TGTGCCACCAGTGAATACGGAGATCAGCCCCAGCATTTT
>NA|TRBJ1-5|TRBV2|NA|14
CASSPRRVGQPQHF
TGTGCCAGCAGTCCCCGCAGGGTGGGTCAGCCCCAGCATTTT